A single sample is the source of the 6 T cell receptor beta chains below, sequenced in a study of CD8+ T cells in alopecia areata. RNA extraction and reverse transcription yielded cDNA as sequencing template. Generated by immunoSEQ multiplex PCR, the TCRdb table keeps only in-frame clones and is missing some. The table shows about 200,000 clones, with approximately 53% occurring only once. The sample taken for sequencing was CD8+ T cells sorted from blood. All receptors derive from a human donor in good health.

The J gene is TRBJ1-4, the V gene TRBV19; D is unclear. The germline V and J ends were trimmed by 8 bases and 5 bases, with 9 bases remaining between them. The CDR3 is 12 amino acids. CDR1 LNHDA and CDR2 SQIVND come from the germline V gene (reference sequence). The CDR3 spells CASRAPNEKLFF. The CDR3 DNA reads as TGTGCCAGTCGCGCCCCGAATGAAAAACTGTTTTTT. Full variable domain (missing parts from reference TRBV19 and TRBJ1-4): DGGITQSPKYLFRKEGQNVTLSCEQNLNHDAMYWYRQDPGQGLRLIYYSQIVNDFQKGDIAEGYSVSREKKESFPLTVTSAQKNPTAFYLCASRAPNEKLFFGSGTQLSVL.

V usage is TRBV27 and J usage is TRBJ1-4, with 8 bases that match TRBD1. From germline, CDR1 is MNHEY and CDR2 SMNVEV (reference sequence). Trimming at V came to 4 bases and at J to 7 bases, leaving 5 bases not matched to a gene. CDR3 size: 14 residues. Written as DNA, the CDR3 is TGTGCCAGCAGTTCCTGGACAGGGAGTGAAAAACTGTTTTTT. Encoded protein: CASSSWTGSEKLFF.

This clone was detected a few times. The chain joins TRBV19 to TRBJ2-1; 9 bases map to TRBD1. Germline assignment: CDR1 LNHDA and CDR2 SQIVND (reference sequence). Trimming at V came to 3 bases and at J to 2 bases, leaving 2 bases not matched to a gene. This CDR3 has 15 residues. The CDR3 here is CASSIGDRAYNEQFF. The DNA of the CDR3 is TGTGCCAGTAGTATCGGGGACAGGGCCTACAATGAGCAGTTCTTC.

V and J are TRBV6-5 and TRBJ2-7; D may be TRBD2 (5 bases). The CDR3 is 14 residues long. Germline loops: CDR1 MNHEY, CDR2 SVGAGI. Trimming took off 6 bases at V and 2 bases at J, with 14 bases between the two ends. This CDR3 reads CASRPFGEAYEQYF. CDR3 nucleotide sequence: TGTGCCAGCAGGCCGTTCGGGGAAGCCTACGAGCAGTACTTC.

The rearrangement links TRBV5-1 to TRBJ1-2, with no clear D. The germline V and J ends were trimmed by 5 bases and 4 bases, with 21 bases remaining between them. This CDR3 is built from 16 residues. Germline V CDR1 and CDR2: SGHRS, YFSETQ. The CDR3 spells CASSTNSASAGYGYTF. CDR3 nucleotide sequence: TGCGCCAGCAGTACCAATTCTGCTTCCGCGGGCTATGGCTACACCTTC.

The rearrangement joins TRBV29-1 to TRBJ2-2; TRBD1 is a possible D gene (6 bases). This CDR3 has 13 amino acids. V dropped 6 bases and J dropped 3 bases, with 11 bases sitting between them. CDR1 SQVTM and CDR2 ANQGSEA come from the germline V gene. As DNA, the CDR3 is TGCAGCGTCCGGACAGCCGACACCGGGGAGCTGTTTTTT. This codes for CSVRTADTGELFF.